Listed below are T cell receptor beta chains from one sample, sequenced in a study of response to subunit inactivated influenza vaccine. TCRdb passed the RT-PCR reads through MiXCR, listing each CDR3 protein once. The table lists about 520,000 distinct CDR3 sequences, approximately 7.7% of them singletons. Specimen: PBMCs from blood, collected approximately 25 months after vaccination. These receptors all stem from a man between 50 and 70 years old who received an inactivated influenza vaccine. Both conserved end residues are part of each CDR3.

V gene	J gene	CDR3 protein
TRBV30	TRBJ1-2	CAWSVPGRSNGYTF
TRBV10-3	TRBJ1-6	CASKTGDNSPLHF
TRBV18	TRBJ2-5	CASSPPGDRGRKETQYF
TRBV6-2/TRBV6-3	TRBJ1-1	CASSPTRTAGAFF
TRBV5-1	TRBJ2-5	CASSSSGALGETQYF
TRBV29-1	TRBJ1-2	CSVREGYTF
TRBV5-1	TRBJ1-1	CASRPARGDTEAFF
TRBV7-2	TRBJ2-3	CASSPRLADGTDTQYF
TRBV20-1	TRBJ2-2	CSARSPDRGDTGELSF
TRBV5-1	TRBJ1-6	CASSPRGDSSYNSPLHF
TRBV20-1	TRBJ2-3	CSVPTSGSYTQYF
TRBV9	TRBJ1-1	CASTRGTRHTEAFF
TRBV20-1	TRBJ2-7	CSAVDRVEQYF
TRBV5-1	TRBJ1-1	CASSLGAGGAETEAFF
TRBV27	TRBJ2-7	CASGGTPSYEQYF
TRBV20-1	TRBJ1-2	CSAQDTGIASYGYTF
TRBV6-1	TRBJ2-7	CASNPPAGGPDKQYF
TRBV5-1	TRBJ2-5	CASSWLAGGGETQYF
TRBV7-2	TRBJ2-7	CASSASSGSYEQYF
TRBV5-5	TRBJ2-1	CASSWRGLSHNEQFF
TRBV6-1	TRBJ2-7	CASTVAGSYEQYF
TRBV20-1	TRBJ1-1	CSASRADTEAFF
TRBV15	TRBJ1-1	CATSASADRVQAFF
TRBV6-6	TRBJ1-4	CASSPGPVEKLFF
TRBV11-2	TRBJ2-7	CASSLSRNRRDNTYEQYF
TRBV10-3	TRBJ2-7	CAISAGLAGGYYEQYF
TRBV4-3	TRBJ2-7	CASSQDRWQGAYEQYF
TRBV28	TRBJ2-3	CASSTPSGRGDTQYF
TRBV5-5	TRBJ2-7	CASTWDRTNYEQYF
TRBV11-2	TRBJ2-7	CASSFTIAGYEQYF
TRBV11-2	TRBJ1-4	CASSLVGRTNEKLFF
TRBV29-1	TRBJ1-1	CSVRKSLNRESMNTEAFF
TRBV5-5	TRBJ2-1	CASGPAVNYNEQFF
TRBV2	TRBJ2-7	CASSEIGQGPYEQYF
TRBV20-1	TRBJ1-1	CSARPWGTGLNTEAFF
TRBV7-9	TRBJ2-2	CASSPTSGRDTGELFF
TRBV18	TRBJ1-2	CASSPQGQLPGYTF
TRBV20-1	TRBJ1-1	CSARVSGINTEAFF
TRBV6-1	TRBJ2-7	CASREEGQYF
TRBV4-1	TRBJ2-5	CASSQETGGETQYF
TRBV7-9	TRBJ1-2	CASSLGRGRFSYGYTF
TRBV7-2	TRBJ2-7	CASSLWGQHSYEQYF
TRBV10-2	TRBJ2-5	CASSALISLAGTETQYF
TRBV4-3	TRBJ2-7	CASSQSGSSSSYEQYF
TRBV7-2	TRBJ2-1	CASSSGLINEQFF
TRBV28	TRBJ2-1	CASSSPPGQGFRSYNEQFF
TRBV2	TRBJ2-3	CASRFRTSRDTQYF
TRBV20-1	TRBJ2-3	CSATLRTSAADTQYF
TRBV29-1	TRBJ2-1	CSVSASGSLDEQFF
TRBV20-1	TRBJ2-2	CSARDYTGELFF
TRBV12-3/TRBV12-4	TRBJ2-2	CASSREGTGNTGELFF
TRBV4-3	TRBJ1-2	CASSKRTGNTYGYTF
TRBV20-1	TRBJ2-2	CSARTSGLLNTGELFF
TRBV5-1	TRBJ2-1	CASSLDCRNNEQFF
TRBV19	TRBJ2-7	CASSTPGQVEQYF
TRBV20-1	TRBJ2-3	CSASESGRGITDTQYF
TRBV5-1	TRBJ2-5	CASSLSPEETQYF
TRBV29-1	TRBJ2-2	CSVELQGTNTGELFF
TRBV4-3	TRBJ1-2	CASSLEARSGGYTF